This is a list of T cell receptor beta chains from one sample in a study of human T cells and chemical hapten exposure. TCRdb re-called the RACE reads through MiXCR, storing one row per CDR3 protein. The table records around 200,000 distinct CDR3 sequences, around 30% of them present only once. The source material was whole blood, sampled in connection with sensitization to the hapten diphenylcyclopropenone (DPC). The receptors were gathered from a woman in her twenties or thirties with alopecia areata. Some clones in this sample may be carry-over from other donors' samples. Each CDR3 is given with its conserved first and last residue. Each record gives: J gene, clone size, D gene, CDR3 length, V gene, CDR3 DNA, CDR3 protein. A D gene is named only where the DNA matches it firmly. Some rows mark clone size as missing; the rest say once, few, many or name a class of expanded clone.

>TRBJ2-3|few|-|14|TRBV7-2
TGTGCCAGCAGCCCGGACTATTTCACAGATACGCAGTATTTT
CASSPDYFTDTQYF
>TRBJ2-7|-|TRBD2|14|TRBV5-1
TGCGCCAGCAGCTTGGTAGCGGGGGGGTCCGAGCAGTACTTC
CASSLVAGGSEQYF
>TRBJ2-5|few|-|13|TRBV10-3
TGTGCCATCAAGGGTGGAGGGGAAGAGACCCAGTACTTC
CAIKGGGEETQYF
>TRBJ2-2|-|-|13|TRBV30
TGTGCCTGGACCCAACAGGGACACGGGGAGCTGTTTTTT
CAWTQQGHGELFF
>TRBJ1-5|few|-|14|TRBV30
TGTGCCTGGACCGCGCGGGGGAGCAATCAGCCCCAGCATTTT
CAWTARGSNQPQHF
>TRBJ2-7|few|-|14|TRBV20-1
TGCAGTGCTAGGTTGGCAGGGGGGGCCTACGAGCAGTACTTC
CSARLAGGAYEQYF
>TRBJ2-1|-|-|11|TRBV7-2
TGTGCCAGCAGCGCCCCTGGGCGAGAGTTCTTC
CASSAPGREFF
>TRBJ2-1|-|TRBD2|16|TRBV5-1
TGCGCCAGCGGTCCCATAGCGGGGGGGCCCAACAATGAGCAGTTCTTC
CASGPIAGGPNNEQFF
>TRBJ2-3|many|TRBD2|14|TRBV18
TGTGCCAGCTCACCGTACGGGAGGACAGATACGCAGTATTTT
CASSPYGRTDTQYF
>TRBJ1-2|-|TRBD1|17|TRBV4-3
TGCGCCAGCAGCCAAGATTTAGTTTACGGGACAGGTCGGGGCTACACCTTC
CASSQDLVYGTGRGYTF
>TRBJ1-2|-|-|14|TRBV7-9
TGTGCCAGCAGCCGAGGGCCAGGCCCCTATGGCTACACCTTC
CASSRGPGPYGYTF
>TRBJ2-7|-|TRBD1|15|TRBV7-6
TGTGCCAGCAGCCAGGGACAGGTCCCCTCCTACGAGCAGTACTTC
CASSQGQVPSYEQYF
>TRBJ1-5|once|TRBD1|14|TRBV19
TGTGCCAGCACCGGGACAGGGGGCGGGCAGCCCCAGCATTTT
CASTGTGGGQPQHF
>TRBJ2-2|few|TRBD1|14|TRBV6-1
TGTGCCAGCAGGAAACAGGGGGCTGCGGGGGAGCTGTTTTTT
CASRKQGAAGELFF
>TRBJ1-1|-|-|15|TRBV2
TGTGCCAGCAGGCTCATGGGGGCGGGAGTCACTGAAGCTTTCTTT
CASRLMGAGVTEAFF
>TRBJ1-2|few|TRBD1|13|TRBV7-2
TGTGCCAGCAGCGTCAGGGGGCAGACGGGCTACACCTTC
CASSVRGQTGYTF
>TRBJ1-1|-|-|13|TRBV10-3
TGTGCCATCAAGGAGTCAGGGAGAACTGAAGCTTTCTTT
CAIKESGRTEAFF
>TRBJ1-6|-|-|11|TRBV7-2
TGTGCCAGCAGCGCGTATTCACCCCTCCACTTT
CASSAYSPLHF
>TRBJ1-5|-|-|13|TRBV20-1
TGCAGTGCTGGGGGGCGGAGCAATCAGCCCCAGCATTTT
CSAGGRSNQPQHF
>TRBJ2-7|-|TRBD1|13|TRBV10-2
TGCGCCAGCAGAGGACAGGGGGCCGGAGAGCAGTACTTC
CASRGQGAGEQYF
>TRBJ2-1|few|-|14|TRBV7-2
TGTGCCAGCAGCCCCGAGGCGGTCCACAATGAGCAGTTCTTC
CASSPEAVHNEQFF
>TRBJ2-6|-|TRBD1|14|TRBV29-1
TGCAGCGTTGTACAGGGGGCTGGGGCCAACGTCCTGACTTTC
CSVVQGAGANVLTF
>TRBJ2-3|-|-|13|TRBV9
TGTGCCAGCAGCGTAGAAGGGACAGATACGCAGTATTTT
CASSVEGTDTQYF
>TRBJ1-1|many|TRBD1|14|TRBV7-3
TGTGCCAGCAGCCCCGGGCCAGGGGGCACTGAAGCTTTCTTT
CASSPGPGGTEAFF
>TRBJ2-1|few|TRBD2|17|TRBV6-2/TRBV6-3
TGTGCCAGCAGTCAATCACCCCGGACTAGCGGGAACAGTGAGCAGTTCTTC
CASSQSPRTSGNSEQFF
>TRBJ1-1|-|-|14|TRBV24-1
TGTGCCACCAGCCCGGGACACCCGAACACTGAAGCTTTCTTT
CATSPGHPNTEAFF
>TRBJ2-4|few|-|17|TRBV4-1
TGCGCCAGCAGCCAAGATTTTCAGCTTCTAGCCAAAAACATTCAGTACTTC
CASSQDFQLLAKNIQYF
>TRBJ1-6|few|-|14|TRBV4-3
TGCGCCAGCAGCCAATGGGGGTTTCAATCACCCCTCCACTTT
CASSQWGFQSPLHF
>TRBJ2-7|-|-|14|TRBV10-3
TGTGCCATCAGTCTCCGGGACGGGGGCAGGGAGCAGTACTTC
CAISLRDGGREQYF
>TRBJ1-6|-|-|15|TRBV9
TGTGCCAGCAGCGTAGGGCAGGGAATTGATTCACCCCTCCACTTT
CASSVGQGIDSPLHF
>TRBJ1-1|-|-|12|TRBV25-1
TGTGCCAGCACCGTCGCGGGCTCTGAAGCTTTCTTT
CASTVAGSEAFF
>TRBJ2-7|-|-|13|TRBV28
TGTGCCTCCGGACGGACCTTCTACTACGAGCAGTACTTC
CASGRTFYYEQYF
>TRBJ2-5|few|-|13|TRBV29-1
TGCAGCGTTGCTCAGCGGGACCAAGAGACCCAGTACTTC
CSVAQRDQETQYF
>TRBJ1-1|-|TRBD1|13|TRBV5-6
TGTGCCAGCAGCAGGACAGGGGTTACTGAAGCTTTCTTT
CASSRTGVTEAFF
>TRBJ1-5|-|TRBD1|12|TRBV10-3
TGTGCCACCCAGACAGGGGATCAGCCCCAGCATTTT
CATQTGDQPQHF
>TRBJ1-1|-|TRBD1|14|TRBV4-1
TGCGCCAGCAGCCTAGACAGGGGCTCCACTGAAGCTTTCTTT
CASSLDRGSTEAFF
>TRBJ2-6|-|TRBD1|16|TRBV4-2
TGTGCCAGCAGCCGAGGGACAGAGTCTGGGGCCAACGTCCGGACTTTC
CASSRGTESGANVRTF
>TRBJ2-6|-|-|17|TRBV28
TGTGCCAGCAGTCGAAGGCCATCTTATTCTGGGGCCAACGTCCTGACTTTC
CASSRRPSYSGANVLTF
>TRBJ1-2|-|-|13|TRBV29-1
TGCAGCGTTGAGGGGAGTGGAGGGTATGGCTACACCTTC
CSVEGSGGYGYTF
>TRBJ2-5|few|TRBD2|16|TRBV3-1
TGTGCCAGCAGCCTGAAGGGTGCGGGAGGGCCGGAGACCCAGTACTTC
CASSLKGAGGPETQYF
>TRBJ2-3|few|TRBD2|17|TRBV20-1
TGCAGTGCTAGCGGGACTAGCGGGGGGTCCGGCACAGATACGCAGTATTTT
CSASGTSGGSGTDTQYF
>TRBJ1-2|-|TRBD1|15|TRBV2
TGTGCCAGCTCGACAGGGGGTAGCTCTAACTATGGCTACACCTTC
CASSTGGSSNYGYTF
>TRBJ1-3|few|-|18|TRBV9
TGTGCCAGCAGCGTACTTCCGACCAACCCTCCCACTGGAAACACCATATATTTT
CASSVLPTNPPTGNTIYF
>TRBJ2-3|few|-|13|TRBV28
TGTGCCAGCAGCCGCCAGCCGGGACGGGCACAGTATTTT
CASSRQPGRAQYF
>TRBJ1-5|-|-|15|TRBV5-5
TGTGCCTCCACCCGAGACCTGAAGGGCAATCAGCCCCAGCATTTT
CASTRDLKGNQPQHF
>TRBJ2-7|few|-|15|TRBV6-5
TGTGCCAGCAGTTACTCGGCAGAACCCACCTACGAGCAGTACTTC
CASSYSAEPTYEQYF
>TRBJ2-7|many|TRBD1|15|TRBV29-1
TGCAGCGTTGCCGCAATACAGGGGGCGACCTACGAGCAGTACTTC
CSVAAIQGATYEQYF
>TRBJ1-5|-|-|14|TRBV3-1
TGTGCCAGCAGCCGTCGAGCAGGGGAGCAGCCCCAGCATTTT
CASSRRAGEQPQHF
>TRBJ2-7|few|-|13|TRBV28
TGTGCCAATTCTCCCGGGGTAAAGGACGAGCAGTACTTC
CANSPGVKDEQYF
>TRBJ1-1|-|-|15|TRBV6-5
TGTGCCAGCAGCCCTGGGGAGGCGGGGGACACTGAAGCTTTCTTT
CASSPGEAGDTEAFF
>TRBJ1-1|few|-|14|TRBV4-1
TGCGCCAGCAGCCAAGAATGGGTAGGAACTGAAGCTTTCTTT
CASSQEWVGTEAFF
>TRBJ2-2|-|-|15|TRBV10-3
TGTGCCATCGGCCCCGAGGAGGCTAACACCGGGGAGCTGTTTTTT
CAIGPEEANTGELFF
>TRBJ1-2|-|TRBD1|13|TRBV19
TGTGCCAGTAGTATGGAGGGACAGCGGGGCTACACCTTC
CASSMEGQRGYTF
>TRBJ1-1|few|-|13|TRBV3-1
TGTGCCAGCAGCCCCGGATCCGGCACTGAAGCTTTCTTT
CASSPGSGTEAFF